Listed here are 18 T cell receptor beta chains from one sample, sequenced in a study of blood T cell repertoires in COVID-19. The method was immunoSEQ multiplex PCR; TCRdb's version includes in-frame clones alone and lacks a portion of them. Altogether some 150,000 clones are present, about 88% being singletons, with the ten largest covering roughly 0.82%. Specimen: PBMCs or T cells enriched from blood (not recorded which). Receptor source: a woman under 30 who had recovered from COVID-19.

This clone was detected once. V and J are TRBV12-3 or TRBV12-4 and TRBJ1-2, with D tentatively TRBD1 (6 bases). V shed 6 bases and J shed 2 bases, with 10 bases lying between them. This CDR3 has 13 residues. For the CDR3, the DNA is TGTGCCAGCAGCCCGACAGGAAACTATGGCTACACCTTC. Its translation is CASSPTGNYGYTF.

The chain uses TRBV6-2 or TRBV6-3 and TRBJ1-1, with D uncertain. Trimming removed 0 bases from V and 0 bases from J, with 5 bases in between. The CDR3 covers 14 residues. CDR1 and CDR2 (germline): MNHEY, SVGEGT. The CDR3 sequence: CASSYSNMNTEAFF. For the CDR3, the DNA is TGTGCCAGCAGTTACTCAAATATGAACACTGAAGCTTTCTTT.

This chain connects TRBV25-1 to TRBJ2-7, with D tentatively TRBD1 (6 bases). The V gene's germline CDR1 is MGHDK and CDR2 SYGVNS. Deletions cut 6 bases from V and 6 bases from J, with 18 bases between. This CDR3 contains 14 residues. CDR3 bases: TGTGCCAGCAGGGGGAGACAGGACTCAAGCGAGCAGTACTTC. Amino acids: CASRGRQDSSEQYF.

V gene TRBV7-2 combines with J gene TRBJ2-1; the D gene is possibly TRBD2 (6 bases). Trimming took 0 bases from V and 4 from J, leaving 10 bases between them. This CDR3 spans 15 amino acids. Germline V gene data show CDR1 as SGHTA and CDR2 as FQGNSA. CDR3 bases: TGTGCCAGCAGCTTAGCGGGACTTCAATACAATGAGCAGTTCTTC. Translating it yields CASSLAGLQYNEQFF.

This clone was observed a few times. This rearrangement joins TRBV5-1 to TRBJ2-7; TRBD2 matches at 11 bases. CDR3 length equals 16 residues. Germline loops: CDR1 SGHRS, CDR2 YFSETQ. The J segment lost 1 base and the V segment lost 5 bases, leaving 8 bases of the junction unmatched. CDR3 sequence: CASRISGRASSYEQYF. The CDR3 DNA follows: TGCGCCAGCAGAATTAGCGGGAGGGCCTCGTCCTACGAGCAGTACTTC.

The gene calls are TRBV28 and TRBJ1-4, with TRBD1 identical over 9 bases. The CDR3 runs 16 residues. Germline assignment: CDR1 MDHEN and CDR2 SYDVKM. V shed 3 bases and J 4 bases; nucleotides not matched to a gene: 6. The CDR3 DNA reads TGTGCCAGCAGTTTGAGTTTGACAGGGGGTAATGAAAAACTGTTTTTT. Protein product: CASSLSLTGGNEKLFF.

The chain employs TRBV30 and TRBJ1-2, with 8 bases matching TRBD1. Per the germline V gene, CDR1 is GTSNPN and CDR2 is SVGIG (reference sequence). The ends lost 2 bases at V and 4 bases at J; junction bases unmatched: 3. The CDR3 loop spans 13 amino acids. CDR3 coding DNA: TGTGCCTGGAGTCCTGGGACAGGCTATGGCTACACCTTC. Translation: CAWSPGTGYGYTF.

The chain recombines TRBV6-6 with TRBJ1-5, with no clear D. The CDR3 has 13 residues. Germline assignment: CDR1 MNHNY and CDR2 SVGAGI (reference sequence). V shed 5 bases and J shed 7 bases, with 12 bases lying between them. The CDR3 sequence is CASSGDTIQPQHF. CDR3 in DNA: TGTGCCAGCAGTGGTGACACCATACAGCCCCAGCATTTT.

The V gene is TRBV19, the J gene TRBJ1-2; D is undetermined. V lost 5 bases and J lost 2, with 18 bases in between. CDR3 length: 16 residues. CDR1 is LNHDA and CDR2 is SQIVND in the germline V gene (reference sequence). The CDR3: CASSLTSSSRNYGYTF. CDR3 in DNA: TGTGCCAGTAGTCTTACATCGAGCAGCAGGAACTATGGCTACACCTTC. The whole variable domain, filled in from reference TRBV19 and TRBJ1-2, reads DGGITQSPKYLFRKEGQNVTLSCEQNLNHDAMYWYRQDPGQGLRLIYYSQIVNDFQKGDIAEGYSVSREKKESFPLTVTSAQKNPTAFYLCASSLTSSSRNYGYTFGSGTRLTVV.

The V and J genes are TRBV28 and TRBJ2-7; D ambiguous. CDR1 and CDR2 from the germline V gene are MDHEN and SYDVKM. The length of the CDR3 is 16 residues. V was pared by 6 bases and J by 0 bases, with 18 bases between. CDR3 loop: CASRTVLVLSSYEQYF. The CDR3 DNA reads as TGTGCCAGCAGAACAGTTTTAGTTCTAAGCTCCTACGAGCAGTACTTC.

The chain recombines TRBV6-6 with TRBJ2-3; TRBD2 agrees at 9 bases. Germline V gene lookup returns CDR1 MNHNY and CDR2 SVGAGI (reference sequence). The J segment lost 1 base and the V segment lost 6 bases, leaving 8 bases of the junction unmatched. The CDR3 is 16 amino acids. This CDR3 reads CASSPHSGRGTDTQYF. In DNA, the CDR3 is TGTGCCAGCAGCCCTCATAGCGGGAGAGGCACAGATACGCAGTATTTT.

This rearrangement joins TRBV3-1 (or the pseudogene TRBV3-2) to TRBJ2-1, with 10 bases fitting TRBD2. The germline V gene encodes CDR1 LGHDT and CDR2 YNNKEL (reference sequence). V was pared by 4 bases and J by 8 bases, with 5 bases of the junction left unmatched. CDR3 size: 14 residues. CDR3 bases: TGTGCCAGCAGCCGCGGGACTAGCGTCCATGAGCAGTTCTTC. Its translation: CASSRGTSVHEQFF.

V gene TRBV25-1 combines with J gene TRBJ2-3, with D perhaps matching TRBD1 (6 bases). This CDR3 spans 12 amino acids. The ends were cut back, 4 bases at V and 6 bases at J, with 8 bases in the middle. Germline V gene data show CDR1 as MGHDK and CDR2 as SYGVNS. The chain's CDR3 is CASSVGGDTQYF. Written as DNA, the CDR3 is TGTGCCAGCAGTGTAGGGGGTGATACGCAGTATTTT.

V and J are TRBV6-1 and TRBJ2-5, with 8 nucleotides matching TRBD2. The CDR3 has 14 amino acids. V lost 2 bases and J lost 4; bases outside the gene matches: 3. Germline assignment: CDR1 MNHNS and CDR2 SASEGT. The CDR3 reads CASSESAGVETQYF. The CDR3 DNA reads TGTGCCAGCAGTGAATCAGCGGGAGTAGAGACCCAGTACTTC.

V is TRBV28 and J is TRBJ2-7, with D perhaps TRBD2 (6 bases). Germline V gene sequence: CDR1 MDHEN, CDR2 SYDVKM. This CDR3 has 14 residues. V lost 5 bases and J lost 0, with 11 bases in between. The DNA of the CDR3 is TGTGCCAGCAGTCGACCTAGCGCCTCCTACGAGCAGTACTTC. As protein: CASSRPSASYEQYF.

The gene calls are TRBV10-3 and TRBJ2-3, with a possible D match to TRBD2 (7 bases). The germline V gene has CDR1 ENHRY and CDR2 SYGVKD. The CDR3 loop spans 15 amino acids. Trimming pared 4 bases from V and 0 bases from J, leaving 11 bases between. The CDR3 protein is CAISGGRESTDTQYF. The CDR3 region has the DNA TGTGCCATCAGTGGGGGGCGGGAGAGCACAGATACGCAGTATTTT.

This clone was recorded a few times. V gene TRBV5-6 combines with J gene TRBJ2-7; the D gene is possibly TRBD2 (5 bases). The germline V and J ends were trimmed by 2 bases and 6 bases, with 9 bases remaining between them. There are 12 residues in the CDR3. Germline lookup yields CDR1 SGHDT and CDR2 YYEEEE. The CDR3 here is CASSLLAGEQYF. For the CDR3, the DNA is TGTGCCAGCAGCTTATTGGCGGGCGAGCAGTACTTC.

The chain couples TRBV10-2 to TRBJ2-3; TRBD2 might be the D (5 bases). The V and J ends lost 2 bases and 2 bases respectively, with 17 bases between them. CDR3 size: 17 residues. Germline CDR1 WSHSY, CDR2 SAAADI. This chain's CDR3 is CASSEASRAGNTDTQYF. DNA for the CDR3: TGCGCCAGCAGTGAGGCCAGTAGGGCGGGTAACACAGATACGCAGTATTTT.